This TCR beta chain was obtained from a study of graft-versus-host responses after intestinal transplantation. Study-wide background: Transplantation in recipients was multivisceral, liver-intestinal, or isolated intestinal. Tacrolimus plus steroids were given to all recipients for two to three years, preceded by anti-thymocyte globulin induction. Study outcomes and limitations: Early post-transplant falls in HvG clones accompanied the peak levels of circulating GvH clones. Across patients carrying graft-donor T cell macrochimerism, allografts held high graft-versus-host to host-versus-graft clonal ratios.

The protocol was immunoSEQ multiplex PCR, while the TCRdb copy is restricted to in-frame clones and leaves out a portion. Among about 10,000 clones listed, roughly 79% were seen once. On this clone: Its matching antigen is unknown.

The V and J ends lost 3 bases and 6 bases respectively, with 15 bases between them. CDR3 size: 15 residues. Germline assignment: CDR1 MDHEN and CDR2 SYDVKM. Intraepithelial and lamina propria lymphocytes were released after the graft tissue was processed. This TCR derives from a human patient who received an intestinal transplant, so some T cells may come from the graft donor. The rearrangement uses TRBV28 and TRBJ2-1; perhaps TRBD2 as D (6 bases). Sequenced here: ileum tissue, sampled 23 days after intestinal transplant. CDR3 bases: TGTGCCAGCAGTTTCTACCCTGGGGGGTCCAATGAGCAGTTCTTC. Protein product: CASSFYPGGSNEQFF.